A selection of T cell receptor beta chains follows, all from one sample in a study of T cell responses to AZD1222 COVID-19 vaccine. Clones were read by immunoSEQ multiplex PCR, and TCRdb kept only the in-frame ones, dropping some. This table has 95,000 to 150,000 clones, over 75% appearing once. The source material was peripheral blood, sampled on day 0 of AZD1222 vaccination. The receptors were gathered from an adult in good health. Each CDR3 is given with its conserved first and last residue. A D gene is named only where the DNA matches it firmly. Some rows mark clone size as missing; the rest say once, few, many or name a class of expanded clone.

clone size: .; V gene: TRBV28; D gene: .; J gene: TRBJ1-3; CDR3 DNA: TGTGCCAGCCAAGTTGAGCACCTAACTGGAAACACCATATATTTT; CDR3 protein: CASQVEHLTGNTIYF
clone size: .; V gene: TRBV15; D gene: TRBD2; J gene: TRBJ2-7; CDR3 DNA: TGTGCCACCAGCAGGCGGGGGACGTCCTACGAGCAGTACTTC; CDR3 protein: CATSRRGTSYEQYF
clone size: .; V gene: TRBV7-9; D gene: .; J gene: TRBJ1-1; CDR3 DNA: TGTGCCAGCAGCTCCCGAGGGGGGCTTACAGGGTGGTTGAACACTGAAGCTTTCTTT; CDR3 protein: CASSSRGGLTGWLNTEAFF
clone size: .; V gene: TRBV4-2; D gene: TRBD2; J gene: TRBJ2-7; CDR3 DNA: TGTGCCAGCAGCCAAGAGCTTCACTCGGGGGGAAGGAAGTACTTC; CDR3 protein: CASSQELHSGGRKYF
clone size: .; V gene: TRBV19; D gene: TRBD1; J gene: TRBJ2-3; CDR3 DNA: TGTGCCAGTAGTATCACAGGGGACACACTTAATACGCAGTATTTT; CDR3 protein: CASSITGDTLNTQYF
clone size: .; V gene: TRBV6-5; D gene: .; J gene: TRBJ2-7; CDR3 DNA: TGTGCCAGCCACCTCGGAGGGGGGCACTCCTACGAGCAGTACTTC; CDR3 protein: CASHLGGGHSYEQYF
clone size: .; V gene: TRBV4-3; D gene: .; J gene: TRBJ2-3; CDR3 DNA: TGCGCCAGCAGCCCGAGTACAGGCGCGCAGAACACAGATACGCAGTATTTT; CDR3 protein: CASSPSTGAQNTDTQYF
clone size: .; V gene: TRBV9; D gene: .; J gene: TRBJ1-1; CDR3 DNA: TGTGCCAGCAGCGTAGCTACGGAGGGCACTGAAGCTTTCTTT; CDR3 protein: CASSVATEGTEAFF
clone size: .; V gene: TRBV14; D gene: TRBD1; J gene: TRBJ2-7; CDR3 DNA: TGTGCCAGCAGCTTGGACAGGGGCTACGAGCAGTACTTC; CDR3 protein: CASSLDRGYEQYF
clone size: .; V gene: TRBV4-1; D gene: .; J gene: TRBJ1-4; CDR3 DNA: TGCGCCAGCCGGACAGTTGATGAAAAACTGTTTTTT; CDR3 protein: CASRTVDEKLFF
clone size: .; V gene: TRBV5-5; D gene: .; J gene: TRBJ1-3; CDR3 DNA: TGTGCCAGCAGCTCTTCGGCGATTGGAAACACCATATATTTT; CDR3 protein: CASSSSAIGNTIYF
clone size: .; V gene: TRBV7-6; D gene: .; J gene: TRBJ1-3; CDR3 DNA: TGTGCCAGCAGCTTAACAGGGCCGGAATCCGGAAACACCATATATTTT; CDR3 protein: CASSLTGPESGNTIYF
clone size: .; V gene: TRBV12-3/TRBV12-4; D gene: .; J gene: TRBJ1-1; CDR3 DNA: TGTGCCAGCAGTTTTCGTCTTGAAGCTTTCTTT; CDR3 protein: CASSFRLEAFF
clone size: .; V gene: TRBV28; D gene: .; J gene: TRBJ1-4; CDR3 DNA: TGTGCCAGCAGTTTGGGATTGGAGAGGAAACTGTTTTTT; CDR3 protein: CASSLGLERKLFF
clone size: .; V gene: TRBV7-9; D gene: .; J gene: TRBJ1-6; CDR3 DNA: TGTGCCAGCAGCCCCAACCGGGACTCTAGAGATTCACCCCTCCACTTT; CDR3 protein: CASSPNRDSRDSPLHF
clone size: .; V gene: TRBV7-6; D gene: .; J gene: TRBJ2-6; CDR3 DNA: TGTGCCAGCCGGGGGCCGGACAGCTCTGGGGCCAACGTCCTGACTTTC; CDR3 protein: CASRGPDSSGANVLTF
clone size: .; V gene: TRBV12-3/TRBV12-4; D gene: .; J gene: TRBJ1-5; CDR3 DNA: TGTGCCAGCAGTTTAGTTGTTAAACAGCCCCAGCATTTT; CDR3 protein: CASSLVVKQPQHF
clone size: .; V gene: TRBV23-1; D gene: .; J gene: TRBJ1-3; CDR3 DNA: TGCGCCAGCACGACCGGGACGGCTGGAAACACCATATATTTT; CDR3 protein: CASTTGTAGNTIYF
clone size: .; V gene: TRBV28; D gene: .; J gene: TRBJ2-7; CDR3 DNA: TGTGCCAGCGGGGGCGAGCAGTACTTC; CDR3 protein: CASGGEQYF
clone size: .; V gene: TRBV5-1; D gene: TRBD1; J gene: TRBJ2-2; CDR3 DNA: TGCGCCAGCAGCTTGCAGGGGGCGGACACCGGGGAGCTGTTTTTT; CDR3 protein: CASSLQGADTGELFF
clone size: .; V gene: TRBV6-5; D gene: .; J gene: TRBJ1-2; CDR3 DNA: TGTGCCAGCAGTTTCGGACACGGTAACCTTAACTATGGCTACACCTTC; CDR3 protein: CASSFGHGNLNYGYTF
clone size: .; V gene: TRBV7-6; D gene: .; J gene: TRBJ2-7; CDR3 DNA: TGTGCCAGCAGCTTAGACAGGACCTACGAGCAGTACTTC; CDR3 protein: CASSLDRTYEQYF
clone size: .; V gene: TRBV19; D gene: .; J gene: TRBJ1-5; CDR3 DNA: TGTGCCAGTAGTAGCAGGAACTTGAATGATCAGCCCCAGCATTTT; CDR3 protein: CASSSRNLNDQPQHF
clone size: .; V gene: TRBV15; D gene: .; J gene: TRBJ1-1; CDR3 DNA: TGTGCCACCGCCCGGGAGGATGAAGCTTTCTTT; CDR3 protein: CATAREDEAFF
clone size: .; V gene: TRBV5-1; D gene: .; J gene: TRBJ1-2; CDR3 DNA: TGCGCCAGCAGCTTGGAGACACTACTCTATGGCTACACCTTC; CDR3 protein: CASSLETLLYGYTF
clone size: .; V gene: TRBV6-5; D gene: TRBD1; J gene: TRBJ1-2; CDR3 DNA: TGTGCCAGCAGGCCCAGGGGGGCAGAATATGGCTACACCTTC; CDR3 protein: CASRPRGAEYGYTF
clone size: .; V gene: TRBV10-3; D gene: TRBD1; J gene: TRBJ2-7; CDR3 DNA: TGTGCCACCCGACAGGGTTCCTACGAGCAGTACTTC; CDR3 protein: CATRQGSYEQYF
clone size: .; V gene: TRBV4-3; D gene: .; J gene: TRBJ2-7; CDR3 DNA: TGCGCCAGCAGCCAAGCGATGCAGGGGAGGTACGAGCAGTACTTC; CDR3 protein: CASSQAMQGRYEQYF
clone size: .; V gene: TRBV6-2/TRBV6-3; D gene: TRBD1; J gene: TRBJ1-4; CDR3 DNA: TGTGCCAGCAGCAAGCCCCGGACAGGGGCCTTCGGAACCGAAAAACTGTTTTTT; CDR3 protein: CASSKPRTGAFGTEKLFF
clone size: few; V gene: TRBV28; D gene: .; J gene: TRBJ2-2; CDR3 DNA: TGTGCCAGCAGTTTAGCCCCGGGAGGGGAGCTGTTTTTT; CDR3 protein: CASSLAPGGELFF
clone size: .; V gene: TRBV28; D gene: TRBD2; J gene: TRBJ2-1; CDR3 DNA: TGTGCCAGCAGTTTATTAGGAGGGACTAGCGGGGTAGCTGAGCAGTTCTTC; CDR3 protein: CASSLLGGTSGVAEQFF
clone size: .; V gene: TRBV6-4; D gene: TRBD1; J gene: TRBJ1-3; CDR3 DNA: TGTGCCAGCAGTGACGAGGACAGGGGTTGTAGTGGAAACACCATATATTTT; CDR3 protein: CASSDEDRGCSGNTIYF
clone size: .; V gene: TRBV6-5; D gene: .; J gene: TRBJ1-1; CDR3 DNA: TGTGCCAGCAGGGGGCCGGGAAACACTGAAGCTTTCTTT; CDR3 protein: CASRGPGNTEAFF
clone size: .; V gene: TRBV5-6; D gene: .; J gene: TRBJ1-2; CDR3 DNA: TGTGCCAGCAGCCCAAGACAGAGGAGTAACTATGGCTACACCTTC; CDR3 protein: CASSPRQRSNYGYTF
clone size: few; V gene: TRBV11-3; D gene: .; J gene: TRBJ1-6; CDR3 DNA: TGTGCCAGCAGCTTAGTCCAGGCCTGGGGGAATTCACCCCTCCACTTT; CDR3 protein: CASSLVQAWGNSPLHF
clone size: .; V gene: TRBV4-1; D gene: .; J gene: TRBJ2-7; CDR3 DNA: TGCGCCGGGGGCACCTACGAGCAGTACTTC; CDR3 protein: CAGGTYEQYF
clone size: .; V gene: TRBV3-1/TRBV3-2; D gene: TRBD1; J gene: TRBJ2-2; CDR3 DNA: TGTGCCAGCAGCCAAGAACGGGGGACAGGGAACACCGGGGAGCTGTTTTTT; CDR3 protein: CASSQERGTGNTGELFF
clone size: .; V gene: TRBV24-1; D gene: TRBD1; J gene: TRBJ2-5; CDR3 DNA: TGTGCCACCAGTGATTCGGGACAGAATCAAGAGACCCAGTACTTC; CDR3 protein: CATSDSGQNQETQYF
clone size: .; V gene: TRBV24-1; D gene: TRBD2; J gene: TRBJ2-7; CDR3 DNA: TGTGCCACCAGTGACGGGGGGGCGGGCTCATACGAGCAGTACTTC; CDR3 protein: CATSDGGAGSYEQYF
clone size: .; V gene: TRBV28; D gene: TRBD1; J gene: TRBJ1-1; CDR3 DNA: TGTGCCAGCAGGCCAAATACAGGGGATAACACTGAAGCTTTCTTT; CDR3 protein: CASRPNTGDNTEAFF
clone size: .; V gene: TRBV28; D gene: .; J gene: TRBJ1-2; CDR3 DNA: TGTGCCTCCTCCCCGGGACAAAACTATGGCTACACCTTC; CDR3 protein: CASSPGQNYGYTF
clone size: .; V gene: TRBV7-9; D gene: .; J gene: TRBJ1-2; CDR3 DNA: TGTGCCAGCAGCTCTGTATCAGTCCCGATCTATGGCTACACCTTC; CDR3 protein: CASSSVSVPIYGYTF
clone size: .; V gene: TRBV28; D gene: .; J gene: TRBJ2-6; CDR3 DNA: TGTGCCAGCAGTCTACTTTCCACGGAAGGGGCCAACGTCCTGACTTTC; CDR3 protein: CASSLLSTEGANVLTF
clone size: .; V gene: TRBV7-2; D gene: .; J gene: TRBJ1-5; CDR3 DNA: TGTGCCAGCAGCCAGCTAAATCAGCCCCAGCATTTT; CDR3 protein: CASSQLNQPQHF
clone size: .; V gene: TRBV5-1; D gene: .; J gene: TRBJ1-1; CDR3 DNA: TGCGCCAGCAGCTCAAACACTGAAGCTTTCTTT; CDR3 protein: CASSSNTEAFF
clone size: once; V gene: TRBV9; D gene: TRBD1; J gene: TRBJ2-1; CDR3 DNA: TGTGCCAGCAGCGTAAGGGGACAGACCAATGAGCAGTTCTTC; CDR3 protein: CASSVRGQTNEQFF
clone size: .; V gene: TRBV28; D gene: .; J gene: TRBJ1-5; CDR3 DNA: TGTGCCAGCAGTACTACAGGATTACCAGATCAGCCCCAGCATTTT; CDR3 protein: CASSTTGLPDQPQHF
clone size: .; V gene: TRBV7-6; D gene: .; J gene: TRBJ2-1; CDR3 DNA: TGTGCCAGCAGCCCCCAAGGCGGGGCCTACAATGAGCAGTTCTTC; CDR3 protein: CASSPQGGAYNEQFF
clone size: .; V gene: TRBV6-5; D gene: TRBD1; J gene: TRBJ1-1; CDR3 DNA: TGTGCCAGCAGTTACTCACAGGGGACCATGAACACTGAAGCTTTCTTT; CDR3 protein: CASSYSQGTMNTEAFF
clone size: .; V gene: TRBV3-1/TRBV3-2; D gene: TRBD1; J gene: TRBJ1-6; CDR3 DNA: TGTGCCAGCAGCCAAGCTATTTGGGTCAGGGGGCCGGATTCACCCCTCCACTTT; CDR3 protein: CASSQAIWVRGPDSPLHF
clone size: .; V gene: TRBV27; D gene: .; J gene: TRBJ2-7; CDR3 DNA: TGTGCCAGCAGGACGGTGACGGCCGCTAGCTCCTACGAGCAGTACTTC; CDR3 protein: CASRTVTAASSYEQYF
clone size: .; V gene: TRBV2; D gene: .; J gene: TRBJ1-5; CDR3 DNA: TGTGCCAGCAGAAGGGGTCCCCGGGGGGATCAGCCCCAGCATTTT; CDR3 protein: CASRRGPRGDQPQHF
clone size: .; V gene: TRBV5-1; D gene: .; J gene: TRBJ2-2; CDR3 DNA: TGCGCCAGCAGCCGTACATACCCGACGGGCACCGGGGAGCTGTTTTTT; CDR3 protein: CASSRTYPTGTGELFF